These T cell receptor beta chains were read from a single sample in a study of a mutant IDH1 vaccine in newly diagnosed glioma. Their specific antigens are unknown. Clones were sequenced by immunoSEQ multiplex PCR, and TCRdb holds only the in-frame ones, with some missing. The table lists just under 45,000 clones, around 93% of them singletons. The sequencing used PBMCs, collected from a glioma patient whose treatment included an IDH1 peptide vaccine. The receptors originated from a man over 45 with glioma. Both conserved end residues are part of each CDR3. D genes are given only for firm matches. Part of the rows lack a size; the others show once, few, many or a class for expanded clones.

clone size	D gene	V gene	J gene	CDR3 protein
.	TRBD1	TRBV6-5	TRBJ1-2	CASSFDRALYGYTF
.	.	TRBV6-5	TRBJ1-2	CASSRTANYGYTF
.	.	TRBV7-9	TRBJ1-4	CASSSDEKLFF
.	.	TRBV27	TRBJ2-2	CASSLWAGANTGELFF
.	.	TRBV7-2	TRBJ2-3	CASSQPVGRGSDTQYF
.	.	TRBV7-2	TRBJ1-2	CASSPDRSYGYTF
.	TRBD1	TRBV5-4	TRBJ2-5	CASSPGTGVQETQYF
.	.	TRBV14	TRBJ1-1	CASSQLRVGTEAFF
.	TRBD2	TRBV7-3	TRBJ2-5	CASSPGTSGTETQYF
.	TRBD2	TRBV2	TRBJ2-7	CASSLSGATYEQYF
few	.	TRBV2	TRBJ1-4	CASTPTLATNEKLFF
.	.	TRBV4-1	TRBJ1-2	CASSPDPGANYGYTF
.	.	TRBV6-5	TRBJ1-3	CASSYGPGSRGNTIYF
.	.	TRBV6-5	TRBJ1-1	CASTRALGTEAFF
.	TRBD1	TRBV9	TRBJ1-1	CASSSRDRPNTEAFF
.	TRBD1	TRBV2	TRBJ1-6	CASSDSRTGVSPLHF
.	TRBD1	TRBV29-1	TRBJ2-7	CSATDRGVDEQYF
.	.	TRBV9	TRBJ2-3	CASSVTSGTDTQYF
.	.	TRBV2	TRBJ1-6	CASTGNFNSPLHF
.	TRBD1	TRBV27	TRBJ1-5	CASSLGLGQNNQPQHF
.	TRBD2	TRBV27	TRBJ2-1	CASSWTSRWDEQFF
.	.	TRBV30	TRBJ1-5	CAWSLGGGQQPQHF
.	.	TRBV19	TRBJ2-7	CASSTGPFSYEQYF
.	.	TRBV25-1	TRBJ2-1	CASSPPRGVHDEQFF
.	.	TRBV2	TRBJ2-1	CASSAVTYEQFF
.	.	TRBV6-1	TRBJ2-1	CASSENSGDYNEQFF
.	.	TRBV4-1	TRBJ2-1	CASSHLKGSYNEQFF
.	.	TRBV15	TRBJ2-7	CATSRDPGNEQYF
.	TRBD2	TRBV9	TRBJ2-1	CASRPGSGRNNEQFF
.	TRBD2	TRBV15	TRBJ2-1	CATSHTLFLAGYNEQFF
few	.	TRBV29-1	TRBJ2-6	CSVFGRDSGANVLTF
.	.	TRBV6-5	TRBJ2-1	CASSYSRGIYNEQFF
.	.	TRBV7-6	TRBJ1-6	CASSLRDNSPLHF
.	.	TRBV4-3	TRBJ2-3	CASSQALQVQSTDTQYF
.	TRBD2	TRBV7-2	TRBJ2-7	CASSLFASGYEQYF
.	.	TRBV28	TRBJ1-2	CASSGGSDTNYGYTF
.	TRBD1	TRBV7-2	TRBJ2-5	CASSFRGSRETQYF
.	.	TRBV6-1	TRBJ1-1	CAGTGGDVTEAFF
.	TRBD1	TRBV7-9	TRBJ2-7	CASSLGQGGTYEQYF
once	TRBD2	TRBV7-2	TRBJ2-1	CASGPTSGRPSYNEQFF
medium-sized	TRBD2	TRBV5-1	TRBJ2-7	CASSFGGRRYEQYF
.	.	TRBV15	TRBJ1-1	CATSRGDDTEAFF
.	TRBD1	TRBV4-2	TRBJ1-5	CASSPTGTGGVNQPQHF
.	TRBD1	TRBV10-2	TRBJ1-2	CASSESRQGGEGYTF
.	TRBD1	TRBV6-1	TRBJ2-7	CASTPGDRGTYEQYF
.	TRBD1	TRBV18	TRBJ2-2	CASSPGQGNTGELFF
.	TRBD1	TRBV7-8	TRBJ1-2	CASSWTGRGSYTF
.	.	TRBV6-5	TRBJ2-7	CASSYSRTFYEQYF
.	.	TRBV9	TRBJ2-1	CASSEGAYGRGAFRSYNEQFF
.	.	TRBV7-8	TRBJ1-2	CASSLRSYGYTF
.	.	TRBV5-1	TRBJ1-1	CASSRDINRPNTEAFF
.	.	TRBV9	TRBJ1-4	CASSPTPATNEKLFF
.	.	TRBV4-1	TRBJ1-3	CASSQDSSGNTIYF
.	.	TRBV11-2	TRBJ1-2	CASSASGGYGYTF
.	.	TRBV10-3	TRBJ1-2	CAISAGERGYTF